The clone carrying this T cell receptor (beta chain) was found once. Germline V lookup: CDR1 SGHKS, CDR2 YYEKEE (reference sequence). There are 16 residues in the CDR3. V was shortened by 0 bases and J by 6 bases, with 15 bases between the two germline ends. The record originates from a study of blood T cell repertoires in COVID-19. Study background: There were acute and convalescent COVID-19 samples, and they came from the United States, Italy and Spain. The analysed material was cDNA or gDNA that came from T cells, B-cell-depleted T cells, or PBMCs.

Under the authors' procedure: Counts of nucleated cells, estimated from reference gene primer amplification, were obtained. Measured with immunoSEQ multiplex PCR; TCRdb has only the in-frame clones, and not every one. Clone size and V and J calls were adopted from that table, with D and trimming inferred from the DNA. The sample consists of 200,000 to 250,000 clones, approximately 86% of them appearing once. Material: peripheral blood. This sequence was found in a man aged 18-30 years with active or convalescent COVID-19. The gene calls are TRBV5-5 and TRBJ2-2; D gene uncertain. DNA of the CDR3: TGTGCCAGCAGCTTGGTTATTGGTAGCAATCCCGGGGAGCTGTTTTTT. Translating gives CASSLVIGSNPGELFF. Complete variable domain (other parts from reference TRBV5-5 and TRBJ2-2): DAGVTQSPTHLIKTRGQQVTLRCSPISGHKSVSWYQQVLGQGPQFIFQYYEKEERGRGNFPDRFSARQFPNYSSELNVNALLLGDSALYLCASSLVIGSNPGELFFGEGSRLTVL.